This T cell receptor beta chain originates from a study of T cells in Graves' hyperthyroidism and ophthalmopathy (dated by TCRdb to the late 2010s). Looking at the study overall: A discovery cohort of about 95 patients, fewer than 50 with Graves' ophthalmopathy and more than 55 with stable Graves' hyperthyroidism, was used to find distinguishing TCR V-J signatures. Prospective prediction of ophthalmopathy was tested in an independent validation cohort of some 20 hyperthyroidism patients and around 16 patients who later progressed to ophthalmopathy. For training and testing, the 100 or so patients in the discovery cohort were randomly divided in a 7:3 ratio. In addition, the study compared T-cell repertoires in thyroid tissue and in blood from about six Graves' hyperthyroidism patients. Once sampling was done, hyperthyroidism patients were given methimazole at a starting dose of 30 mg daily, whereas ophthalmopathy patients were given high-dose intravenous methylprednisolone. The paper reports TCR Vbeta CDR3 sequencing of roughly 140 peripheral blood samples: 43 ophthalmopathy, 75 to 80 hyperthyroidism and around 17 progressor patients.

The CDR3, from cysteine to phenylalanine, totals 15 residues. The read is trimmed to its CDR3 DNA, 45 bases read in frame from base 1. V sheds 1 base and J sheds 0 bases, leaving 10 bases between their ends. CDR1 and CDR2, looked up from the germline V gene (reference sequence), are LNHDA and SQIVND. Amplification of TCR beta CDR3 regions was carried out from RNA transcripts. A first-round RT-PCR of the TCR CDR3 used the HTBI primer set with the Qiagen OneStep RT-PCR kit. Libraries were constructed in a second round of multiplex PCR, after which size selection and purification were carried out. Paired-end sequencing of the libraries was performed with 100 bp reads on an Illumina HiSeq2000. Concerning the study's data processing: Raw data were processed with SOAPnuke, discarding reads with adapters, uncalled bases, mean Phred below 15, or no exact constant-primer or identifier match. High-quality paired reads were merged using COPE v1.2.5, and each unique nucleotide sequence was defined as a clonotype. MiTCR v1.1 was used to align the clonotypes against IMGT TRBV, TRBD and TRBJ reference segments. Only V-J combinations with frequency above 0.0001, covering approximately 99% of repertoires, were analysed. The TCS score was defined as the ratio of F50 (clonal expansion) to E x V (chaos), calculated using BLOSUM62-based TCRdist between CDR3 peptides within each V-J. Welch's t-statistics and random forest reduced around 520 V-J features to 10 to 15, which were used in a naive Bayes classifier (R e1071). Thyroid-blood repertoire similarity was quantified with the Morisita-Horn index. TCRdb handled the public reads itself, with Q25 trimming in fastp and clone calling in MiXCR, and kept productive beta chains. Rows are combined by CDR3 protein, so each entry shows the most common genes and DNA. TCRdb, rather than the study authors, made the V and J calls. The sample table lists approximately 500,000 distinct CDR3 sequences, 46% of them with a count of one. Clones ranked in the top ten supply approximately 7.5% of the sample.

The paper as a whole reports these results and caveats: Most expanded thyroid clonotypes (frequency above 0.001) were also detected in blood, a finding suggesting that blood repertoires may reflect thyroid immune responses. A 13 V-J signature model separated ophthalmopathy from stable hyperthyroidism, with roughly 88% sensitivity and 81.08% specificity in cross-validation and 80%/75% in testing. No statistical method was used to set the sample size in advance, and investigators knew the group allocation. In validation, the model predicted progression to ophthalmopathy a median of approximately 6.3 months before onset, with approximately 70% sensitivity and 72.22% specificity.

In regard to this clonotype: The target of this receptor is not known. A clone one base away is much larger, so this may be a read error.

Graves' hyperthyroidism was defined as stable when no progression to ophthalmopathy occurred over 18 months of follow-up. Hyperthyroidism patients were newly diagnosed, had a disease duration of under 2 months, and were aged 18 to 65 years. Any patient with an uncontrolled infection, another autoimmune disease, pregnancy or lactation was excluded. Diagnoses were established on the basis of clinical symptoms, serum thyroxine and TRAb, thyroid ultrasound, and orbital computed tomography. Total RNA was extracted using Trizol reagent, and RNA quality was assessed on an Agilent 2100 Bioanalyzer. This clonotype was obtained from a woman in her late teens or twenties with Graves' hyperthyroidism. What was sequenced was peripheral blood or thyroid tissue (not recorded which). The chain is made from TRBV19 and TRBJ2-7; the D gene assignment is ambiguous. The CDR3 corresponds to CASSIGDISSYEQYF. The nucleotide sequence is given as TGTGCCAGTAGTATAGGAGACATCAGCTCCTACGAGCAGTACTTC.